A single sample is the source of the 7 T cell receptor beta chains below, sequenced in a study of neoadjuvant anti-PD-1 for oral cavity cancer (dated by TCRdb to the early 2020s). The label giving this sample's time point can be read as: before neoadjuvant nivolumab. Library generation was performed with the immunoSEQ multiplex PCR assay. In TCRdb, the immuneACCESS table is reduced to in-frame sequences with V and J assigned. These tables do not hold every clone; where another copy was compared, an unresolved V gene accounts for under half, and the others remain unexplained. For this sample there are about 6,900 clones; 60% to 85% appear just once. The ten largest account for 2.5% to 3.5% of the sample. Material: PBMCs, obtained before nivolumab (anti-PD-1) treatment. The receptors come from a person aged 35-79 years with oral cavity squamous cell carcinoma.

The chain couples TRBV11-2 to TRBJ2-5, with TRBD1 matching over 10 bases. In germline, CDR1 is SGHAT, CDR2 FQNNGV. The CDR3 runs 16 residues. V was pared by 5 bases and J by 3 bases, with 9 bases of the junction left unmatched. Here the CDR3 reads CASSTSGTGVKETQYF. Here the CDR3 DNA reads TGTGCCAGCAGCACTTCCGGGACAGGGGTCAAAGAGACCCAGTACTTC.

V usage is TRBV28 and J usage is TRBJ2-7; 10 bases match TRBD1. V shed 7 bases, J shed 0 bases, and the junction held 9 bases outside the gene matches. The CDR3 is 16 residues long. CDR1 and CDR2 from the germline V gene are MDHEN and SYDVKM. The CDR3 loop is CASKSPRTGGSYEQYF. The CDR3 nucleotides read TGTGCCAGCAAAAGCCCCCGGACAGGGGGCTCCTACGAGCAGTACTTC.

The table lists this clone with a few counts. The chain employs TRBV4-3 and TRBJ2-4, with D perhaps TRBD2 (5 bases). The CDR3 is made up of 14 amino acids. The V and J ends lost 4 bases and 6 bases respectively, with 13 bases between them. CDR1 LGHNA and CDR2 YSLEER come from the germline V gene. In DNA form, the CDR3 reads TGCGCCAGCAGCCCAGAGAGGGCGGGAAACATTCAGTACTTC. This gives the protein CASSPERAGNIQYF.

The rearrangement uses TRBV11-3 and TRBJ2-7; 8 bases agree with TRBD1. Per germline, CDR1 SGHNT and CDR2 YENEEA. This CDR3 comprises 15 residues. With V trimmed by 0 bases and J by 4 bases, 5 bases remained unmatched. The CDR3 sequence is CASSLDEGQEYEQYF. The CDR3 DNA sequence: TGTGCCAGCAGCTTAGATGAGGGACAGGAGTACGAGCAGTACTTC.

CDR3 DNA: TGTGCCAGCAACGACAGGGCCAATCAGCCCCAGCATTTT. It translates to CASNDRANQPQHF. The gene calls are TRBV6-1 and TRBJ1-5, with TRBD1 matching 7 bases. The CDR3 consists of 13 residues. Unmatched junction bases numbered 3, after V lost 7 bases and J lost 3 bases. The germline CDR1 and CDR2 sequences are MNHNS and SASEGT.

This clone turned up a few times. The chain links TRBV4-3 to TRBJ2-7; D unclear. The germline V and J ends were trimmed by 0 bases and 4 bases, with 7 bases remaining between them. The CDR3 extends over 13 amino acids. Germline values: CDR1 LGHNA, CDR2 YSLEER. CDR3 bases: TGCGCCAGCAGCCAAGATAGGGAATACGAGCAGTACTTC. Its protein is CASSQDREYEQYF.

The chain carries TRBV5-6 and TRBJ2-7, with D possibly matching TRBD1 (6 bases). Germline V gene lookup returns CDR1 SGHDT and CDR2 YYEEEE. Trimming stripped 0 bases from V and 3 bases from J, with 10 bases between. This CDR3 has 14 residues. CDR3 sequence (DNA): TGTGCCAGCAGCTTGGACAGGGTCCTCTACGAGCAGTACTTC. Protein product: CASSLDRVLYEQYF.